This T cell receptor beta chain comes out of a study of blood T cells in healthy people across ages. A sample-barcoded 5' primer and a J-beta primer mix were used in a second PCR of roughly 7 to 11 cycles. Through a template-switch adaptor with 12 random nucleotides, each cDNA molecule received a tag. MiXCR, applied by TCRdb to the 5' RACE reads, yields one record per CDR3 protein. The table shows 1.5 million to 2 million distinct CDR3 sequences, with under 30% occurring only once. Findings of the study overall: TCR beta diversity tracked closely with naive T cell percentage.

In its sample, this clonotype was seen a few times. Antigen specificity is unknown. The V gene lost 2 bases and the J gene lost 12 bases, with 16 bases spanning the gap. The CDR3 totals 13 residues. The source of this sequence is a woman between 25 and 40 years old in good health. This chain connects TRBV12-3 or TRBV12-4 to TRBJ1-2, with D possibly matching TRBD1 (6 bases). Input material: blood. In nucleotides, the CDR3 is TGTGCCAGCAGTTTAACGGGGGCGGGCGAGGACACCTTC. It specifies CASSLTGAGEDTF.